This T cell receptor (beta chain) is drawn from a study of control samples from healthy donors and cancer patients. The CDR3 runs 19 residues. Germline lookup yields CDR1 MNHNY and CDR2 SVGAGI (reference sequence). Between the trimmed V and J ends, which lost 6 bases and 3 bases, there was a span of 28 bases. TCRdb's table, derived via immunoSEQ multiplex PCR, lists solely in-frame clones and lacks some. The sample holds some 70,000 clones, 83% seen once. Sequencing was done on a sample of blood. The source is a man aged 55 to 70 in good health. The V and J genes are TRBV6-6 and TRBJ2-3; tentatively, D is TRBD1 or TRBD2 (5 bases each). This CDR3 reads CASSSRAGTRGGFTDTQYF. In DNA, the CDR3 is TGTGCCAGCAGCTCTAGAGCCGGGACCCGAGGCGGGTTTACAGATACGCAGTATTTT.